This TCR beta chain is from a study of blood T cell repertoires in COVID-19. This clone appeared a single time. Sequencing was performed with immunoSEQ multiplex PCR; in TCRdb, only in-frame clones are kept and a portion is missing. There are 96,000 or so clones in the sample; about 90% occur only once, and roughly 4.2% lies in the top ten. Germline loops: CDR1 MNHEY, CDR2 SVGAGI. Trimming cost V 2 bases and J 3 bases; bases outside gene matches: 2. The CDR3 loop spans 15 amino acids. This chain uses TRBV6-5 with TRBJ2-1; 9 nucleotides match TRBD2. This clonotype was obtained from a human donor with COVID-19, enrolled during active disease. The donor label of this sample is uncertain. The sequencing input was peripheral blood. In DNA, the CDR3 is TGTGCCAGCAGTTACCCGACTAGCGGCTACAATGAGCAGTTCTTC. Its translation is CASSYPTSGYNEQFF.